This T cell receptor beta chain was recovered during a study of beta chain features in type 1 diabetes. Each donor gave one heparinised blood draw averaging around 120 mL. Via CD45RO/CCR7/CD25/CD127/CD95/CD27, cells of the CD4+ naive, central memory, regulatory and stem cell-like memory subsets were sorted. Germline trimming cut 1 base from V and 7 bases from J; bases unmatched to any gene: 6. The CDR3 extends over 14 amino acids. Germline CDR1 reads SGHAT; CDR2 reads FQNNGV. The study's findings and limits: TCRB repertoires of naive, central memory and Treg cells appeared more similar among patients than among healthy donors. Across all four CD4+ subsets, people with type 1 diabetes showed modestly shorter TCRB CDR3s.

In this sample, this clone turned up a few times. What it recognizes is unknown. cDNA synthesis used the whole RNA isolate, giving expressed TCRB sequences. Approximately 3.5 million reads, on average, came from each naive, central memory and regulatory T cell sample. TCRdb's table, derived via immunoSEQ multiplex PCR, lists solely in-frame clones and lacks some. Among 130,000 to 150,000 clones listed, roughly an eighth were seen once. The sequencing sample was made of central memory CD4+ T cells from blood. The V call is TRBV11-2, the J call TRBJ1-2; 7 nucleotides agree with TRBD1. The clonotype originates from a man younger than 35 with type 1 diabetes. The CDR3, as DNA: TGTGCCAGCAGCTTAGTCCGACAGGGATCTGGCTACACCTTC. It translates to CASSLVRQGSGYTF. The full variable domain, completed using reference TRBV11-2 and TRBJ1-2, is EAGVAQSPRYKIIEKRQSVAFWCNPISGHATLYWYQQILGQGPKLLIQFQNNGVVDDSQLPKDRFSAERLKGVDSTLKIQPAKLEDSAVYLCASSLVRQGSGYTFGSGTRLTVV.